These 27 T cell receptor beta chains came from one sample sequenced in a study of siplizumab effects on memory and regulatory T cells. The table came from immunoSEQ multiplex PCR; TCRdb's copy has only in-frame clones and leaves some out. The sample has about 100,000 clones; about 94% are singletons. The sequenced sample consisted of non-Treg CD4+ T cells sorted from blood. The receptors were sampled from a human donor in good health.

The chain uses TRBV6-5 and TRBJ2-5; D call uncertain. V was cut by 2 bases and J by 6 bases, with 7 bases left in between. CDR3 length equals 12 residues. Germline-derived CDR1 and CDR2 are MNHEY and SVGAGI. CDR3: CASSYPIKTQYF. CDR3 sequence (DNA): TGTGCCAGCAGTTACCCGATTAAGACCCAGTACTTC.

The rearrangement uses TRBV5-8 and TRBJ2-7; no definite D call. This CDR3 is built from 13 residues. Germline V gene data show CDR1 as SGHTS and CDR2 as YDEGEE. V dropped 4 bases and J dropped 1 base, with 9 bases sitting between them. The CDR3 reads CASSLTPSYEQYF. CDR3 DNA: TGTGCCAGCAGCCTTACACCTTCCTACGAGCAGTACTTC.

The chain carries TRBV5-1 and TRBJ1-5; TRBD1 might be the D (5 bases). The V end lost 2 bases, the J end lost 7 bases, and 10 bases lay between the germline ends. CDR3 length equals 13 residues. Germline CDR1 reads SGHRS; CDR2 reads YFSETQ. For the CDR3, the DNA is TGCGCCAGCAGCTTCGGGCAGGGCCAGCCCCAGCATTTT. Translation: CASSFGQGQPQHF. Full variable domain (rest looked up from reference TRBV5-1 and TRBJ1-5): KAGVTQTPRYLIKTRGQQVTLSCSPISGHRSVSWYQQTPGQGLQFLFEYFSETQRNKGNFPGRFSGRQFSNSRSEMNVSTLELGDSALYLCASSFGQGQPQHFGDGTRLSIL.

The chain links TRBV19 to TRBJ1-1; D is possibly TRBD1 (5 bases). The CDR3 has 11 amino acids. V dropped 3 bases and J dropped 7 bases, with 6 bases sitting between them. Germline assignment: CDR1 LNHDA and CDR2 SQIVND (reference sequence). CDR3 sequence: CASSIQGEAFF. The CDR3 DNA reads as TGTGCCAGTAGTATTCAGGGTGAAGCTTTCTTT.

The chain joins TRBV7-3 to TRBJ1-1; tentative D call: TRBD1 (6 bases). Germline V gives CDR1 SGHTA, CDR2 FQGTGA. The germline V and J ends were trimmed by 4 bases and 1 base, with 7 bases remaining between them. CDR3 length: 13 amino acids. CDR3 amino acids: CASSSGQNTEAFF. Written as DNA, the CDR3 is TGTGCCAGCAGCTCGGGACAGAACACTGAAGCTTTCTTT.

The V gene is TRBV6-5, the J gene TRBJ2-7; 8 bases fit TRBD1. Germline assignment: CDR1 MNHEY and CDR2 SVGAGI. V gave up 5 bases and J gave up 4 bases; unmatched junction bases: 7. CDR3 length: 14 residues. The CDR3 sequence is CASSAAGGWYEQYF. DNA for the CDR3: TGTGCCAGCAGTGCTGCAGGGGGCTGGTACGAGCAGTACTTC.

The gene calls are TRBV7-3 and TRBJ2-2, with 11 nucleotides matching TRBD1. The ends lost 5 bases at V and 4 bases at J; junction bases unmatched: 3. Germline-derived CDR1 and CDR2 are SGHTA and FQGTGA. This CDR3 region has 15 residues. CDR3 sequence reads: CASSAGTGGTGELFF. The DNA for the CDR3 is TGTGCCAGCAGCGCCGGGACAGGGGGCACCGGGGAGCTGTTTTTT. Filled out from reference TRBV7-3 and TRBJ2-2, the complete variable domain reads GAGVSQTPSNKVTEKGKYVELRCDPISGHTALYWYRQSLGQGPEFLIYFQGTGAADDSGLPNDRFFAVRPEGSVSTLKIQRTERGDSAVYLCASSAGTGGTGELFFGEGSRLTVL.

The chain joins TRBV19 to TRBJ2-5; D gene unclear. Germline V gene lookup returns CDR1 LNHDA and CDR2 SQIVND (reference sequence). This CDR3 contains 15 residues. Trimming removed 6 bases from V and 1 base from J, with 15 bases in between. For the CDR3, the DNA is TGTGCCAGTAGCCCTCAAGCGACCTTCCAAGAGACCCAGTACTTC. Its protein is CASSPQATFQETQYF.

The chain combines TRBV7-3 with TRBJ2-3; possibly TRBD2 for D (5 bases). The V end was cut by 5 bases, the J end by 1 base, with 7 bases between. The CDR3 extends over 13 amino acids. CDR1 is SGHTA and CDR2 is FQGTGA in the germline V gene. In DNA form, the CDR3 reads TGTGCCAGCAGCCGGCGGGGCACAGATACGCAGTATTTT. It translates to CASSRRGTDTQYF. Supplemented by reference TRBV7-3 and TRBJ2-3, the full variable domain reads GAGVSQTPSNKVTEKGKYVELRCDPISGHTALYWYRQSLGQGPEFLIYFQGTGAADDSGLPNDRFFAVRPEGSVSTLKIQRTERGDSAVYLCASSRRGTDTQYFGPGTRLTVL.

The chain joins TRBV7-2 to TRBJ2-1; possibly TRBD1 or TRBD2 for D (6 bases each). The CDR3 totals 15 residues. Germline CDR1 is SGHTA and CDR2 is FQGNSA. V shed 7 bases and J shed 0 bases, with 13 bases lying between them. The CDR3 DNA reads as TGTGCCAGCACCGGGGGCAGTTTCTCCTACAATGAGCAGTTCTTC. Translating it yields CASTGGSFSYNEQFF.

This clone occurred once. For the CDR3, the DNA is TGTGCCAGCAGTGATCGAGGTACTGGCGGCACTGAAGCTTTCTTT. Translating it yields CASSDRGTGGTEAFF. The chain has TRBV6-1 and TRBJ1-1, with no clear D. Germline V gene lookup returns CDR1 MNHNS and CDR2 SASEGT. V was cut by 3 bases and J by 4 bases, with 15 bases left in between. The CDR3 contains 15 residues.

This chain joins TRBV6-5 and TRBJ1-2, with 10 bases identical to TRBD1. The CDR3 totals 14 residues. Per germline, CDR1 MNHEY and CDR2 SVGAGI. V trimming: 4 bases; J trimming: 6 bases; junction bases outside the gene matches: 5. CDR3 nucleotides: TGTGCCAGCAGTTCAGCCGGGACAGGGGATGGCTACACCTTC. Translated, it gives CASSSAGTGDGYTF.

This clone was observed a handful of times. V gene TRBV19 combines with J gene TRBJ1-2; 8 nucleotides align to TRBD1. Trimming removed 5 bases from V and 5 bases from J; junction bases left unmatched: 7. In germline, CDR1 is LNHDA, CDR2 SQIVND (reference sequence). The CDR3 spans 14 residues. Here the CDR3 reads CASSRPGTGYGYTF. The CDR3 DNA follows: TGTGCCAGTAGTCGTCCCGGGACAGGTTATGGCTACACCTTC.

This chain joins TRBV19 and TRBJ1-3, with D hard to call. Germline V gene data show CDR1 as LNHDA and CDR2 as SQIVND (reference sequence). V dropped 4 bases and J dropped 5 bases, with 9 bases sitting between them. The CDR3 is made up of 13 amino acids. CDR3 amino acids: CASSTQTRNTIYF. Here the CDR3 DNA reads TGTGCCAGTAGTACTCAGACCCGAAACACCATATATTTT.

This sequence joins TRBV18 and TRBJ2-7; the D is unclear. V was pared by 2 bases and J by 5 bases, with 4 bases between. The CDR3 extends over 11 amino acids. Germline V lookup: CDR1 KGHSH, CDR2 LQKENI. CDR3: CASSPADEQYF. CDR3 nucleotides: TGTGCCAGCTCACCAGCCGACGAGCAGTACTTC.

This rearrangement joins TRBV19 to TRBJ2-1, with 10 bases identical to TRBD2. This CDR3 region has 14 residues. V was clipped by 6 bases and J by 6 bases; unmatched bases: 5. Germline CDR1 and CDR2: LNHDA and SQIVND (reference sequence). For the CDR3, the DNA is TGTGCCAGTAGGAGCGGGAGGGCCGTCAATGAGCAGTTCTTC. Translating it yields CASRSGRAVNEQFF.

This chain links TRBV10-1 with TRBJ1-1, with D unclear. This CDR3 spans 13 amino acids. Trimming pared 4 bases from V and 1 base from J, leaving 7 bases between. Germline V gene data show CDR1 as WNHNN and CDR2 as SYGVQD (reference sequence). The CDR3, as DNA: TGCGCCAGCAGTGTTACAAGGAACACTGAAGCTTTCTTT. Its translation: CASSVTRNTEAFF.

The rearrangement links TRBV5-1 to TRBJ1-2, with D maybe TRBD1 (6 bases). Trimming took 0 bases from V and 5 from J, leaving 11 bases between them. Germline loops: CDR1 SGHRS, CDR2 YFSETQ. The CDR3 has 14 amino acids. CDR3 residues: CASSLDDRTYGYTF. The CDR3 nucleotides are TGCGCCAGCAGCTTGGACGACAGGACTTATGGCTACACCTTC.

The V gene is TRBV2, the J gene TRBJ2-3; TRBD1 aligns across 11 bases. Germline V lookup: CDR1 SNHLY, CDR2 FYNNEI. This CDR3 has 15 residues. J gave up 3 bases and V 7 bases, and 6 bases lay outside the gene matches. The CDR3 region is CASIKDRGRTDTQYF. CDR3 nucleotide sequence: TGTGCCAGCATTAAGGACAGGGGGCGAACAGATACGCAGTATTTT.

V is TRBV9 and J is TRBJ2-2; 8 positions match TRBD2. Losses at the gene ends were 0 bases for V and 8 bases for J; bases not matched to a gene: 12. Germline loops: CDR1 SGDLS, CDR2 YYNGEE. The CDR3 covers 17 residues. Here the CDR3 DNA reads TGTGCCAGCAGCGTAGCTAGGACTAGCCCCTCGTCGGGGGAGCTGTTTTTT. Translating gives CASSVARTSPSSGELFF. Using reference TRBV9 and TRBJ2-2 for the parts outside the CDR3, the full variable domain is DSGVTQTPKHLITATGQRVTLRCSPRSGDLSVYWYQQSLDQGLQFLIQYYNGEERAKGNILERFSAQQFPDLHSELNLSSLELGDSALYFCASSVARTSPSSGELFFGEGSRLTVL.

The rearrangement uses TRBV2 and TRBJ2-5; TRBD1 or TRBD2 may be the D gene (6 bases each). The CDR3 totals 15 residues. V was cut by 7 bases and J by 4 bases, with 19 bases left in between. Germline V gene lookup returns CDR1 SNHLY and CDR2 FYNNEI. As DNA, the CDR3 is TGTGCCAGCACCCCACCGACAGGCGGGGTAGAGACCCAGTACTTC. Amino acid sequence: CASTPPTGGVETQYF.

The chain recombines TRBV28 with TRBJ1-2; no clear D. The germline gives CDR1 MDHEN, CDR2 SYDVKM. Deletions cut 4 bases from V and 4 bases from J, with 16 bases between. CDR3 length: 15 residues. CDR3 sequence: CASSSQPPKSYGYTF. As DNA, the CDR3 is TGTGCCAGCAGTTCACAGCCCCCAAAATCCTATGGCTACACCTTC.

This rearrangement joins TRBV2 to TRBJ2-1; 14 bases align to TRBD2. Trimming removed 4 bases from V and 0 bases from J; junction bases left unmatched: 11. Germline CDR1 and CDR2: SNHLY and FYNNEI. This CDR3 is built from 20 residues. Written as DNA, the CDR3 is TGTGCCAGCAGTGTTGAACGGACTAGCGGGAGGTTGAGCTCCTACAATGAGCAGTTCTTC. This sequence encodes CASSVERTSGRLSSYNEQFF.

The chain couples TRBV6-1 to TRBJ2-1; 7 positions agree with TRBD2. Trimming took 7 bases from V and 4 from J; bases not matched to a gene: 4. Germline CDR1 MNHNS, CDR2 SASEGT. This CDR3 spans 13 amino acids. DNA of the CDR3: TGTGCCAGCACTATGCGGGAGTACAATGAGCAGTTCTTC. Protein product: CASTMREYNEQFF.

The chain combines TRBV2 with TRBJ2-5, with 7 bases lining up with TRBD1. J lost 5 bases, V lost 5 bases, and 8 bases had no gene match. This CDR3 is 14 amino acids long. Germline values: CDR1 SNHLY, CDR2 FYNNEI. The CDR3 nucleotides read TGTGCCAGCAGTTACGGACAGGTCGGCGAGACCCAGTACTTC. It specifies CASSYGQVGETQYF.

The CDR3 is CSVITGGYGYTF. Written as DNA, the CDR3 is TGCAGCGTGATCACAGGGGGGTATGGCTACACCTTC. The rearrangement joins TRBV29-1 to TRBJ1-2; 8 bases align to TRBD1. The CDR3 contains 12 residues. V shed 6 bases, J shed 5 bases, and the junction held 5 bases outside the gene matches. The germline gives CDR1 SQVTM, CDR2 ANQGSEA.

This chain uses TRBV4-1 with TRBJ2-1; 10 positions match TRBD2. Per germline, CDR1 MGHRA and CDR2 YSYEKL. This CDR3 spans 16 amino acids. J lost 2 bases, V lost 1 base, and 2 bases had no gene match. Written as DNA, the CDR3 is TGCGCCAGCAGCCAAGGGCTAGCGGGAGCCTACAATGAGCAGTTCTTC. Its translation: CASSQGLAGAYNEQFF.